The clone carrying this T cell receptor (beta chain) was counted at least ten times. The data belong to a study of T cells of healthy individuals. TCRdb used MiXCR to reprocess the 5' RACE reads, holding one entry per CDR3 protein. Of 35,000 to 45,000 distinct CDR3 sequences in the sample, 4% to 5.5% were seen once. The sequence was obtained from a human donor in good health.

CDR3 protein: CASRSSGANVLTF. The CDR3, as DNA: TGTGCCAGCAGAAGTTCCGGGGCCAACGTCCTGACTTTC. The chain has TRBV6-2 or TRBV6-3 and TRBJ2-6; D unclear. Germline V lookup: CDR1 MNHEY, CDR2 SVGEGT. The V gene lost 6 bases and the J gene lost 4 bases, with 7 bases spanning the gap. The CDR3 extends over 13 amino acids.